This T cell receptor (beta chain) was observed in a study of cytomegalovirus exposure and HLA in healthy donors. The PCR made use of 60 Vbeta and 13 Jbeta primers. The protocol was immunoSEQ multiplex PCR, while the TCRdb copy is restricted to in-frame clones and leaves out a portion. The sample has approximately 130,000 clones, 60% to 85% seen once. Germline-derived CDR1 and CDR2 are MNHEY and SMNVEV (reference sequence). The trim removed 6 bases at V and 3 bases at J, leaving 4 bases unmatched. The CDR3 loop spans 14 amino acids. The origin of this receptor is a man aged 25-45 years in good health and CMV-seronegative. The chain links TRBV27 to TRBJ2-1, with 8 nucleotides matching TRBD1. Sample: PBMCs. The CDR3 region is CASSPGQGYNEQFF. Written as DNA, the CDR3 is TGTGCCAGCAGCCCAGGACAGGGCTACAATGAGCAGTTCTTC.